This T cell receptor (beta chain) was identified in a study of cytomegalovirus exposure and HLA in healthy donors. The PCR had 60 Vbeta and 13 Jbeta primers. The assay was immunoSEQ multiplex PCR, and TCRdb's table has in-frame clones only and misses some. The sample holds about 140,000 clones, around 80% seen once. Regarding the study as a whole: Serostatus for CMV was the only available immune exposure information. Relative to equally common others, HLA-associated TCR beta chains showed greater clonal expansion in a later analysis. Earlier analysis found most TCR beta V segments productive about 87% or about 30% of the time. Many donors carried some public TCRs, although rarity characterized most TCR sequences.

CDR1 and CDR2 (germline): MGHRA, YSYEKL. This CDR3 spans 13 amino acids. The V segment lost 4 bases and the J segment 4 bases; nucleotides outside the gene matches: 3. As concerns this clone: The antigen is not known.

The V call is TRBV4-1, the J call TRBJ2-7, with 8 bases fitting TRBD1. The clonotype was recovered from a man aged 40-55 years in good health and CMV-seropositive. Input material: PBMCs. Here the CDR3 DNA reads TGCGCCAGCAGCCCCCGGACAGGGTACGAGCAGTACTTC. It encodes CASSPRTGYEQYF.